This entry describes one T cell receptor (beta chain). Naive CD8 cells were CD45RO-negative, positively selected for CCR7, excluding terminally differentiated effector memory CD45RA+ cells. Donors comprised only Caucasian adults living in Nashville, Tennessee. Study processing details: Junction-only immunoSEQ data arrived without quality scores, meaning filtering differed. The protocol was immunoSEQ multiplex PCR, while the TCRdb copy is restricted to in-frame clones and leaves out a portion. V and J calls and clone size are given by that table; D and trimming were obtained from the DNA. The sample holds roughly 810,000 clones, around 96% seen once. Trimming removed 6 bases from V and 0 bases from J, with 11 bases in between. Germline V gene data show CDR1 as ENHRY and CDR2 as SYGVKD. This CDR3 has 14 amino acids. The data were obtained in a study of shared clonotypes between healthy human individuals. Background on the study: Donors had three CD4 naive, three CD4 memory, two CD8 naive and one CD8 memory plate apiece.

This receptor was taken from a young man in good health. The V and J genes are TRBV10-3 and TRBJ2-5; TRBD1 or TRBD2 may be the D gene (5 bases each). The sample consisted of naive CD8+ T cells sorted from blood. The CDR3 loop is CAIRPTADQETQYF. The CDR3 nucleotides are TGTGCCATCAGGCCGACAGCGGACCAAGAGACCCAGTACTTC.